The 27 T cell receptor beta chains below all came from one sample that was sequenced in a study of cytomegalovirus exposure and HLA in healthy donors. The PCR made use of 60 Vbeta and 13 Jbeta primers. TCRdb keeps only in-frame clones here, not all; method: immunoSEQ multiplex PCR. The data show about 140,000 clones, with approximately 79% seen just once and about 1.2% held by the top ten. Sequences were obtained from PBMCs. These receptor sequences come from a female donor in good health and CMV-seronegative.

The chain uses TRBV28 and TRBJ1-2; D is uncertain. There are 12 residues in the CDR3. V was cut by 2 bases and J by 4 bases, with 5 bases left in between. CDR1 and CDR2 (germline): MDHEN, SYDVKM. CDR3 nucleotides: TGTGCCAGCAGTTTACTTTCCTATGGCTACACCTTC. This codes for CASSLLSYGYTF.

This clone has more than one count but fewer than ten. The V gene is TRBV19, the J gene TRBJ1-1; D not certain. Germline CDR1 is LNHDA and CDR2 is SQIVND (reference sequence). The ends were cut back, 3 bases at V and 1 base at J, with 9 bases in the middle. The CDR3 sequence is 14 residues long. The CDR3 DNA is TGTGCCAGTAGTATTCTGGGCGCGAACACTGAAGCTTTCTTT. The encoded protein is CASSILGANTEAFF. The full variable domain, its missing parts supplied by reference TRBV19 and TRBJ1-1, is DGGITQSPKYLFRKEGQNVTLSCEQNLNHDAMYWYRQDPGQGLRLIYYSQIVNDFQKGDIAEGYSVSREKKESFPLTVTSAQKNPTAFYLCASSILGANTEAFFGQGTRLTVV.

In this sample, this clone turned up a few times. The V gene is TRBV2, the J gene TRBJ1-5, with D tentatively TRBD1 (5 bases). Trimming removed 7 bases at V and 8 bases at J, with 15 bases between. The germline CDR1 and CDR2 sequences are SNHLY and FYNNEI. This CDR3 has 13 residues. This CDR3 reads CASTGGAREPQHF. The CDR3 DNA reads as TGTGCCAGCACGGGAGGGGCCCGGGAGCCCCAGCATTTT.

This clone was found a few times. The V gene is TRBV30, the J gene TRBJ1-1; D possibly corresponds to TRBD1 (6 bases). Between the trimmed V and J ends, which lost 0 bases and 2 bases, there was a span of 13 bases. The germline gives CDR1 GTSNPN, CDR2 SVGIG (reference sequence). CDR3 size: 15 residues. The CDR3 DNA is TGTGCCTGGAGTGTAGGACGGACAGCTAACACTGAAGCTTTCTTT. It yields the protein CAWSVGRTANTEAFF.

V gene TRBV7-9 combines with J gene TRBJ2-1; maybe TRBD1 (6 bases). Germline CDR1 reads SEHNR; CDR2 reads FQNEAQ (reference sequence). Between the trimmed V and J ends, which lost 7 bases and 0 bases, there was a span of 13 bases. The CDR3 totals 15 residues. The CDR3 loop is CASISTGSSYNEQFF. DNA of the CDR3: TGTGCCAGCATCTCCACAGGGAGCTCCTACAATGAGCAGTTCTTC.

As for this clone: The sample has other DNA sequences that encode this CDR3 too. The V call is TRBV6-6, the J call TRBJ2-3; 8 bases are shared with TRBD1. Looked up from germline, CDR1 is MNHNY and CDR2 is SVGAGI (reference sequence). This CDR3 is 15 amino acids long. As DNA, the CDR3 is TGTGCAAGCCTAAAACAGGGGGGTCTGGCAGATACGCAGTATTTT. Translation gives CASLKQGGLADTQYF.

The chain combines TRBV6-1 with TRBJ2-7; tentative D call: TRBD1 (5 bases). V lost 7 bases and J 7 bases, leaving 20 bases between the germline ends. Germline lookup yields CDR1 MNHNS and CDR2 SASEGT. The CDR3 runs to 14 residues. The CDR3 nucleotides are TGTGCCAGCAACCGACAGAACCCCTCCGGGGAGCAGTACTTC. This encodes CASNRQNPSGEQYF.

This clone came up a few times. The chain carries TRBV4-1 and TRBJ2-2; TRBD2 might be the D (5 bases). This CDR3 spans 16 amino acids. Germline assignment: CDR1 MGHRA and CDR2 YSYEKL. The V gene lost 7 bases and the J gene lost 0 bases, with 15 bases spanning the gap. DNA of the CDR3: TGCGCCAGCACCTACTCCCCGGGGACGAACACCGGGGAGCTGTTTTTT. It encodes CASTYSPGTNTGELFF.

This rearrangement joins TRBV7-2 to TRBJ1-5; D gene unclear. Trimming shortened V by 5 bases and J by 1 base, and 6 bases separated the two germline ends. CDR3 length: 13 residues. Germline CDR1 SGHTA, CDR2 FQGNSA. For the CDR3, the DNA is TGTGCCAGCAGCGGGCAGAGCAATCAGCCCCAGCATTTT. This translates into CASSGQSNQPQHF.

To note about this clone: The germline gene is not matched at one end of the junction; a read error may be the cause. This chain's CDR3 is CVSSLRTSGSRGEQFF. In nucleotides, the CDR3 is TGTGTCAGCTCCCTTAGGACTAGCGGGAGTCGTGGTGAGCAGTTCTTC. The V and J genes are TRBV27 and TRBJ2-1; 13 nucleotides agree with TRBD2. CDR1 MNHEY and CDR2 SMNVEV come from the germline V gene (reference sequence). The CDR3 has 16 amino acids.

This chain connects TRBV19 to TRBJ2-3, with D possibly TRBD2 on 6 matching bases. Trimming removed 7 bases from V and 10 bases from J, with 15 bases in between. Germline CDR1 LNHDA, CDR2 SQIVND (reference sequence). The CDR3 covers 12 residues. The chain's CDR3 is CASTNLREAQYF. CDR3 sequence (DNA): TGTGCCAGTACCAATTTAAGGGAGGCGCAGTATTTT.

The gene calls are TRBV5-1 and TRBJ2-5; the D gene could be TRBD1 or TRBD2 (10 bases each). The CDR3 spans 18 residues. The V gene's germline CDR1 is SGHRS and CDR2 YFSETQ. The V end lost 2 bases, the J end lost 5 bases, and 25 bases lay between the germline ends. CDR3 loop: CASSLDRGLAGVQETQYF. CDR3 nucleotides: TGCGCCAGCAGCTTAGACAGGGGGCTAGCGGGAGTTCAGGAGACCCAGTACTTC.

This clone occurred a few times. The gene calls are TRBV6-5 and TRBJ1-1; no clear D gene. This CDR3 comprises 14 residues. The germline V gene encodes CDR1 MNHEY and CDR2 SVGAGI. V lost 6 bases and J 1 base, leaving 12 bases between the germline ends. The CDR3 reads CASRESQENTEAFF. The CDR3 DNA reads TGTGCCAGCAGAGAATCTCAGGAGAACACTGAAGCTTTCTTT.

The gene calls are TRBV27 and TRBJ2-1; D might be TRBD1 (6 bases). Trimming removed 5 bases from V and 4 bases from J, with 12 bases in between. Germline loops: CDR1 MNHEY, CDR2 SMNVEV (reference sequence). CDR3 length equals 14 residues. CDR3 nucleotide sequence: TGTGCCAGCAGTAGCGGACAGAGATACAATGAGCAGTTCTTC. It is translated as CASSSGQRYNEQFF.

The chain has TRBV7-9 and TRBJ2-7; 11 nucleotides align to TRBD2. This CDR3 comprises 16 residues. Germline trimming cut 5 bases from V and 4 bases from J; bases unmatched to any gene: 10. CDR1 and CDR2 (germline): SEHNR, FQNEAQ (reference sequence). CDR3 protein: CASSLGLAGEPYEQYF. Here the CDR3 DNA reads TGTGCCAGCAGCCTAGGACTAGCGGGTGAACCTTACGAGCAGTACTTC.

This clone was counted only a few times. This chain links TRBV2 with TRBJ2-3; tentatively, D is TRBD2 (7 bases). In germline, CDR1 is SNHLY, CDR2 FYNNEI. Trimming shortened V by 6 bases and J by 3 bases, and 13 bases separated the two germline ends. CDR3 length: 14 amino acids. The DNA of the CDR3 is TGTGCCAGCAGGTCGGGGGGCCGTACAGATACGCAGTATTTT. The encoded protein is CASRSGGRTDTQYF. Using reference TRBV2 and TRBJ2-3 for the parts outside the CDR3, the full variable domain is EPEVTQTPSHQVTQMGQEVILRCVPISNHLYFYWYRQILGQKVEFLVSFYNNEISEKSEIFDDQFSVERPDGSNFTLKIRSTKLEDSAMYFCASRSGGRTDTQYFGPGTRLTVL.

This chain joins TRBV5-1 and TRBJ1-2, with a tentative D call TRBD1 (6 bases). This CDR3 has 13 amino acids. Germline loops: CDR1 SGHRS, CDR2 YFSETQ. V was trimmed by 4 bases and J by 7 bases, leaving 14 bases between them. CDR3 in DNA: TGCGCCAGCAGCGCAGGGGCCCAGGGTGGCTACACCTTC. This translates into CASSAGAQGGYTF.

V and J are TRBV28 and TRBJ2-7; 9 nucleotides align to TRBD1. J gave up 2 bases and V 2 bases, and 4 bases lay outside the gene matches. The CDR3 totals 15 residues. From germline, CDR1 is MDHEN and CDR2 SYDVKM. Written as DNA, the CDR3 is TGTGCCAGCAGTTTAGGCCGGGACAGGGCCTACGAGCAGTACTTC. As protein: CASSLGRDRAYEQYF.

The CDR3 DNA is TGCGCCAGCAGCCAAGTCGAATCGGCTAGCGGATTCTACGAGCAGTACTTC. This codes for CASSQVESASGFYEQYF. The gene calls are TRBV4-1 and TRBJ2-7; 7 bases map to TRBD2. The CDR3 contains 17 residues. Germline trimming cut 1 base from V and 3 bases from J; bases unmatched to any gene: 12. Germline assignment: CDR1 MGHRA and CDR2 YSYEKL.

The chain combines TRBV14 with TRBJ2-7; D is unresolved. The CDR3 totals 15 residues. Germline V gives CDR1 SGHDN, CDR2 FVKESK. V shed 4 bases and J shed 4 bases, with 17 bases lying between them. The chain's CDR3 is CASSPPAQPPYEQYF. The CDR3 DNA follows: TGTGCCAGCAGCCCCCCCGCACAGCCACCGTACGAGCAGTACTTC.

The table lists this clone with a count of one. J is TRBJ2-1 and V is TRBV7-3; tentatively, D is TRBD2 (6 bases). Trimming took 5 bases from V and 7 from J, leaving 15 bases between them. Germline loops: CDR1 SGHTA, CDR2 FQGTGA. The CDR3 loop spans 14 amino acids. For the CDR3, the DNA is TGTGCCAGCAGCCCGACTAGTAGCGAAAATGAGCAGTTCTTC. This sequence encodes CASSPTSSENEQFF.

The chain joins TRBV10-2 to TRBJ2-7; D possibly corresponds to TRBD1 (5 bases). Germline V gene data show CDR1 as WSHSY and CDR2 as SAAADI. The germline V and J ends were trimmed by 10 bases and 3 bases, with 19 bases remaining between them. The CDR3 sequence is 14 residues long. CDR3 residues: CATKEPTEDYEQYF. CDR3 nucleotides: TGCGCCACCAAGGAACCGACAGAAGACTACGAGCAGTACTTC.

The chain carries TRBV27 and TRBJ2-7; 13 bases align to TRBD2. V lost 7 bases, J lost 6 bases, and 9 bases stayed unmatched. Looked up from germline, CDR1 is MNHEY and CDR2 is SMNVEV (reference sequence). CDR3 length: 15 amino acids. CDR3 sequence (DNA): TGTGCCAGCACCCTTCGGACTAGCGGGAGAGGCGAGCAGTACTTC. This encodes CASTLRTSGRGEQYF.

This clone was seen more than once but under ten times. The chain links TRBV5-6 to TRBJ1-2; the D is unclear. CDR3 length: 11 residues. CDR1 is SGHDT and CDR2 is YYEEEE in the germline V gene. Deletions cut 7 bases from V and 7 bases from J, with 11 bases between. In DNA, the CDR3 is TGTGCCAGCCGAGCCCTAGGTGGCTACACCTTC. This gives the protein CASRALGGYTF.

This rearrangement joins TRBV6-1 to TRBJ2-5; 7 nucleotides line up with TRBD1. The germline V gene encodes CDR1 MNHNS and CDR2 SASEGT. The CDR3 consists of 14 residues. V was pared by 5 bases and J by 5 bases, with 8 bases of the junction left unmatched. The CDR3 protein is CASSQGTAPETQYF. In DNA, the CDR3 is TGTGCCAGCAGTCAAGGGACAGCGCCGGAGACCCAGTACTTC.

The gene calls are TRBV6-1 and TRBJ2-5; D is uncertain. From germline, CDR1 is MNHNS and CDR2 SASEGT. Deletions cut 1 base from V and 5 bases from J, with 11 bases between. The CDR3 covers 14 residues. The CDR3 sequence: CASSEVSFWETQYF. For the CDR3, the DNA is TGTGCCAGCAGTGAAGTAAGCTTTTGGGAGACCCAGTACTTC.

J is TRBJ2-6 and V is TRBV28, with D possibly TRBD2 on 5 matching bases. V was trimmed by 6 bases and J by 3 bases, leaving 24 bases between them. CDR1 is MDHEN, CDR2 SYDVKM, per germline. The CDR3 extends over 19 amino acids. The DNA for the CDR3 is TGTGCCAGCAGCCGTACTAGAACCACCCGGGTCGGTGGGGCCAACGTCCTGACTTTC. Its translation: CASSRTRTTRVGGANVLTF.